This passage covers 29 T cell receptor beta chains from one sample sequenced in a study of cytomegalovirus exposure and HLA in healthy donors. PCR employed 60 Vbeta and 13 Jbeta primers. Assay used: immunoSEQ multiplex PCR; TCRdb lists only in-frame clones, some missing. Of about 250,000 clones in the sample, around 66% were seen once. Sequencing input: PBMCs. Receptors originate from a female donor in good health and CMV-seronegative.

The V and J genes are TRBV5-1 and TRBJ2-7; 7 nucleotides align to TRBD2. The CDR3 runs to 13 residues. V lost 2 bases and J lost 6; bases outside the gene matches: 5. Germline V gene sequence: CDR1 SGHRS, CDR2 YFSETQ. Written as DNA, the CDR3 is TGCGCCAGCAGCTTAGAGGGAGGGAGCGAGCAGTACTTC. Translating gives CASSLEGGSEQYF.

The V gene is TRBV28, the J gene TRBJ1-1; the match to TRBD1 covers 11 bases. Per germline, CDR1 MDHEN and CDR2 SYDVKM. The CDR3 spans 17 residues. V trimming: 6 bases; J trimming: 1 base; junction bases outside the gene matches: 10. For the CDR3, the DNA is TGTGCCAGCAGGGCCCCTCCCGGGACAGGGGGGAACACTGAAGCTTTCTTT. This translates into CASRAPPGTGGNTEAFF.

This clone was picked up a small number of times. The chain joins TRBV9 to TRBJ2-3; 7 bases are a match to TRBD1. This CDR3 contains 16 residues. Germline V gives CDR1 SGDLS, CDR2 YYNGEE. With V trimmed by 3 bases and J by 4 bases, 11 bases remained unmatched. CDR3 residues: CASSARTGEGADTQYF. The DNA of the CDR3 is TGTGCCAGCAGCGCTAGGACAGGCGAGGGGGCAGATACGCAGTATTTT.

V is TRBV27 and J is TRBJ2-5; 12 nucleotides agree with TRBD2. This CDR3 comprises 16 residues. Germline CDR1 reads MNHEY; CDR2 reads SMNVEV (reference sequence). V shed 3 bases and J 2 bases; nucleotides not matched to a gene: 4. CDR3 amino acids: CASSFRGTSGQETQYF. DNA of the CDR3: TGTGCCAGCAGTTTCCGCGGGACTAGCGGGCAAGAGACCCAGTACTTC.

CDR3 sequence (DNA): TGTGCCAGCAGCTTAAACGGACAGGGGACGTATGGCTACACCTTC. Translation: CASSLNGQGTYGYTF. The J gene is TRBJ1-2, the V gene TRBV7-8, with TRBD1 matching 9 bases. Germline values: CDR1 SGHVS, CDR2 FQNEAQ. The CDR3 is made up of 15 amino acids. J gave up 5 bases and V 2 bases, and 6 bases lay outside the gene matches. The variable domain in full, with the rest retrieved from reference TRBV7-8 and TRBJ1-2, is GAGVSQSPRYKVAKRGQDVALRCDPISGHVSLFWYQQALGQGPEFLTYFQNEAQLDKSGLPSDRFFAERPEGSVSTLKIQRTQQEDSAVYLCASSLNGQGTYGYTFGSGTRLTVV.

The chain couples TRBV9 to TRBJ2-2; D is undetermined. This CDR3 has 15 residues. V shed 0 bases and J shed 7 bases, with 13 bases lying between them. Germline values: CDR1 SGDLS, CDR2 YYNGEE. CDR3 sequence: CASSVDRASGGELFF. The CDR3 nucleotides are TGTGCCAGCAGCGTAGACCGAGCGAGTGGCGGGGAGCTGTTTTTT. Looking up the rest from reference TRBV9 and TRBJ2-2 gives the full variable domain: DSGVTQTPKHLITATGQRVTLRCSPRSGDLSVYWYQQSLDQGLQFLIQYYNGEERAKGNILERFSAQQFPDLHSELNLSSLELGDSALYFCASSVDRASGGELFFGEGSRLTVL.

This chain links TRBV2 with TRBJ1-3; D is unclear. CDR1 is SNHLY, CDR2 FYNNEI, per germline. With 7 bases removed from V and 3 bases from J, the gap between germline ends came to 25 bases. This CDR3 has 18 amino acids. CDR3 sequence: CASTLGGTPGMGGNTIYF. In DNA, the CDR3 is TGTGCCAGCACCCTAGGCGGCACCCCCGGGATGGGTGGAAACACCATATATTTT.

This clone has just one count. The chain joins TRBV11-3 to TRBJ2-1; 12 positions agree with TRBD1. Looked up from germline, CDR1 is SGHNT and CDR2 is YENEEA. Trimming took 5 bases from V and 6 from J; bases not matched to a gene: 8. The CDR3 contains 16 residues. CDR3 DNA sequence: TGTGCCAGCAGCCTCTGGGGACAGGGGGCGGTCAATGAGCAGTTCTTC. Translation gives CASSLWGQGAVNEQFF.

The table lists this clone with a few counts. The V and J genes are TRBV7-6 and TRBJ1-4, with D possibly TRBD1 on 6 matching bases. CDR1 and CDR2 from the germline V gene are SGHVS and FNYEAQ. Deletions cut 4 bases from V and 5 bases from J, with 11 bases between. The length of the CDR3 is 14 residues. In DNA form, the CDR3 reads TGTGCCAGCAGCTCTGGGACAAAGAATGAAAAACTGTTTTTT. Its protein is CASSSGTKNEKLFF.

The chain joins TRBV29-1 to TRBJ2-5; weak D call: TRBD1 (6 bases). CDR1 is SQVTM and CDR2 is ANQGSEA in the germline V gene. The CDR3 runs to 13 residues. The V and J ends lost 4 bases and 4 bases respectively, with 13 bases between them. In nucleotides, the CDR3 is TGCAGCGTTGCAGCCCAGGGGAGAGAGACCCAGTACTTC. Residues: CSVAAQGRETQYF. Complete variable domain (other parts from reference TRBV29-1 and TRBJ2-5): SAVISQKPSRDICQRGTSLTIQCQVDSQVTMMFWYRQQPGQSLTLIATANQGSEATYESGFVIDKFPISRPNLTFSTLTVSNMSPEDSSIYLCSVAAQGRETQYFGPGTRLLVL.

V and J are TRBV5-1 and TRBJ2-3, with TRBD2 as a possible D gene (5 bases). Trimming removed 9 bases at V and 2 bases at J, with 22 bases between. From germline, CDR1 is SGHRS and CDR2 YFSETQ. This CDR3 spans 16 amino acids. CDR3 DNA: TGCGCCAATTCCTTCGGCGATGGCGGACTCACAGATACGCAGTATTTT. It yields the protein CANSFGDGGLTDTQYF.

The chain joins TRBV5-4 to TRBJ2-7, with D possibly being TRBD2 (7 bases). The ends were cut back, 4 bases at V and 3 bases at J, with 20 bases in the middle. In germline, CDR1 is SGHNT, CDR2 YYREEE (reference sequence). This CDR3 region has 16 residues. The CDR3 sequence is CASSPQGSGTFYEQYF. CDR3 sequence (DNA): TGTGCCAGCAGCCCCCAGGGGAGCGGGACTTTCTACGAGCAGTACTTC.

This clone has just a few counts. The chain recombines TRBV19 with TRBJ2-5; TRBD1 aligns across 9 bases. The end of the DNA aligns better with TRBJ2-7, so the J call may be wrong. The CDR3 contains 13 residues. Germline CDR1 LNHDA, CDR2 SQIVND (reference sequence). The CDR3 region has the DNA TGTGCCAGTAGCCGGACAGGGGAATACGAGCAGTACTTC. It specifies CASSRTGEYEQYF.

The J gene is TRBJ2-1, the V gene TRBV15; D is undetermined. CDR3 length: 12 residues. Per the germline V gene, CDR1 is LNHNV and CDR2 is YYDKDF (reference sequence). Trimming removed 8 bases at V and 7 bases at J, with 12 bases between. This CDR3 reads CATGESGNEQFF. The DNA for the CDR3 is TGTGCCACCGGCGAGTCGGGTAATGAGCAGTTCTTC. The complete variable domain, with remaining parts taken from reference TRBV15 and TRBJ2-1, reads DAMVIQNPRYQVTQFGKPVTLSCSQTLNHNVMYWYQQKSSQAPKLLFHYYDKDFNNEADTPDNFQSRRPNTSFCFLDIRSPGLGDTAMYLCATGESGNEQFFGPGTRLTVL.

The chain recombines TRBV6-1 with TRBJ2-6; the D gene is possibly TRBD2 (5 bases). The V and J ends lost 8 bases and 2 bases respectively, with 13 bases between them. The CDR3 extends over 15 amino acids. Germline V gene data show CDR1 as MNHNS and CDR2 as SASEGT. The CDR3 spells CASVASAAGANVLTF. The CDR3 DNA is TGTGCCAGCGTGGCCTCAGCGGCTGGGGCCAACGTCCTGACTTTC.

This sequence joins TRBV6-1 and TRBJ2-5; 8 bases map to TRBD2. The closer fit of TRBJ2-7 to the DNA end suggests the J call may be wrong. The CDR3 has 14 amino acids. CDR1 and CDR2 from the germline V gene are MNHNS and SASEGT. CDR3 in DNA: TGTGCCAGCAGTGTAACTAGCGGCTCCTACGAGCAGTACTTC. This sequence encodes CASSVTSGSYEQYF.

This sequence joins TRBV5-4 and TRBJ1-1, with 7 bases matching TRBD1. V shed 0 bases and J 3 bases; nucleotides not matched to a gene: 8. This CDR3 has 16 amino acids. Germline V gene lookup returns CDR1 SGHNT and CDR2 YYREEE (reference sequence). As DNA, the CDR3 is TGTGCCAGCAGCTTGGATGATTACAGGGGTGACACTGAAGCTTTCTTT. Protein sequence: CASSLDDYRGDTEAFF.

The genes are TRBV28 and TRBJ2-2; D gene unclear. CDR1 MDHEN and CDR2 SYDVKM come from the germline V gene. V was shortened by 5 bases and J by 4 bases, with 17 bases between the two germline ends. This CDR3 has 16 amino acids. CDR3 sequence reads: CASSNSTSRSTGELFF. Here the CDR3 DNA reads TGTGCCAGCAGTAATTCCACCTCCCGGAGCACCGGGGAGCTGTTTTTT.

The chain uses TRBV5-1 and TRBJ1-3, with D unclear. The CDR3 sequence is 16 residues long. Germline-derived CDR1 and CDR2 are SGHRS and YFSETQ. Trimming removed 0 bases from V and 4 bases from J, with 14 bases in between. CDR3 loop: CASSLGGQGAGNTIYF. CDR3 DNA: TGCGCCAGCAGCTTGGGAGGTCAAGGTGCGGGAAACACCATATATTTT.

In its sample, this clone was seen once. This chain connects TRBV5-1 to TRBJ1-1; D call uncertain. This CDR3 spans 13 amino acids. V shed 6 bases and J shed 0 bases, with 9 bases lying between them. The germline gives CDR1 SGHRS, CDR2 YFSETQ. In DNA, the CDR3 is TGCGCCAGCAATAACGGTTTGAACACTGAAGCTTTCTTT. Its protein is CASNNGLNTEAFF.

The chain uses TRBV4-2 and TRBJ2-7; D gene uncertain. In germline, CDR1 is LGHNA, CDR2 YNFKEQ. Trimming took 4 bases from V and 4 from J, leaving 8 bases between them. This CDR3 spans 12 amino acids. The CDR3 region is CASSPTKYEQYF. The CDR3 DNA is TGTGCCAGCAGCCCTACTAAATACGAGCAGTACTTC.

The chain is built from TRBV30 and TRBJ2-5; the D is unclear. With the DNA end fitting TRBJ2-7 better, the J assignment may be wrong. The CDR3 is made up of 15 amino acids. Germline CDR1 GTSNPN, CDR2 SVGIG (reference sequence). For the CDR3, the DNA is TGTGCCTGGAGTGTATATCCAGGTTTCTCCTACGAGCAGTACTTC. Amino acid sequence: CAWSVYPGFSYEQYF.

The genes are TRBV7-6 and TRBJ2-1; 11 bases match TRBD2. Germline assignment: CDR1 SGHVS and CDR2 FNYEAQ. The CDR3 runs 14 residues. The V segment lost 6 bases and the J segment 2 bases; nucleotides outside the gene matches: 0. CDR3 sequence reads: CASRLAGAYNEQFF. The CDR3 DNA is TGTGCCAGCAGACTAGCGGGGGCCTACAATGAGCAGTTCTTC.

The V and J genes are TRBV9 and TRBJ2-1, with 7 positions matching TRBD1. This CDR3 spans 15 amino acids. The V and J ends lost 1 base and 4 bases, in that order; junction bases with no gene match: 5. Germline V gives CDR1 SGDLS, CDR2 YYNGEE. The CDR3 DNA sequence: TGTGCCAGCAGCGTAAGAACAGGGGCGTACAATGAGCAGTTCTTC. Residues: CASSVRTGAYNEQFF.

This clone came up a few times. Additional DNA sequences in this sample encode the identical CDR3. The chain has TRBV30 and TRBJ1-6; possible D gene TRBD1, 5 bases. The CDR3 loop spans 16 amino acids. V lost 4 bases and J lost 0, with 13 bases in between. The V gene's germline CDR1 is GTSNPN and CDR2 SVGIG (reference sequence). The CDR3 DNA reads TGTGCCTGGACCGGGGGATCTAGCTCCTATAATTCACCCCTCCACTTT. It encodes CAWTGGSSSYNSPLHF.

Only a few counts were recorded for this clone. The CDR3 protein is CASSPETSMETQYF. In DNA form, the CDR3 reads TGTGCCAGCAGTCCCGAGACTAGCATGGAGACCCAGTACTTC. V gene TRBV28 combines with J gene TRBJ2-5; 7 bases are shared with TRBD2. The CDR3 is 14 residues long. Trimming removed 5 bases from V and 5 bases from J; junction bases left unmatched: 8. Germline V gene data show CDR1 as MDHEN and CDR2 as SYDVKM.

This clone appeared a few times. This rearrangement joins TRBV7-2 to TRBJ2-3; 11 nucleotides align to TRBD2. Germline V gene data show CDR1 as SGHTA and CDR2 as FQGNSA. J lost 4 bases, V lost 2 bases, and 8 bases had no gene match. This CDR3 has 17 residues. CDR3 DNA sequence: TGTGCCAGCAGCTTAATTGCACTAGCGGGAGTGGCAGATACGCAGTATTTT. It encodes CASSLIALAGVADTQYF.

The chain links TRBV6-5 to TRBJ1-5; D is perhaps TRBD1 (5 bases). The germline V and J ends were trimmed by 0 bases and 4 bases, with 7 bases remaining between them. Germline assignment: CDR1 MNHEY and CDR2 SVGAGI. The CDR3 is 14 residues long. The CDR3 DNA reads as TGTGCCAGCAGTTACTCCGGGGGTAATCAGCCCCAGCATTTT. Its protein is CASSYSGGNQPQHF.

As DNA, the CDR3 is TGTGCCACCAGCAGAGAATTGGGACTAGCGGGAGAGACCCAGTACTTC. It encodes CATSRELGLAGETQYF. This rearrangement joins TRBV15 to TRBJ2-5, with 12 bases lining up with TRBD2. Germline-derived CDR1 and CDR2 are LNHNV and YYDKDF (reference sequence). The CDR3 totals 16 residues. Losses at the gene ends were 0 bases for V and 4 bases for J; bases not matched to a gene: 3.